These T cell receptor beta chains were read from a single sample in a study of beta chain features in type 1 diabetes. Only in-frame clones appear in the TCRdb table, and some are missing; sequencing was by immunoSEQ multiplex PCR. The table has 300,000 to 350,000 clones, 13% seen once. Sequencing was performed on naive CD4+ T cells from blood. The receptors derive from a woman aged 18-30 years with type 1 diabetes. Both conserved end residues are trimmed from each CDR3. Fields, in order: clone size, V gene, J gene, CDR3 protein. Where a row states a size, it is once, few, many or the class of an expanded clone; other rows omit it.

>few|TRBV5-1|TRBJ2-2
ASSLVGDRITGELF
>few|TRBV27|TRBJ2-7
ASSLSIGQGIYEQY
>few|TRBV19|TRBJ2-5
ASSIRLAGSQETQY
>.|TRBV27|TRBJ2-2
ASSWELNTGELF
>few|TRBV10-3|TRBJ1-5
AISDHGADQPQH
>.|TRBV5-1|TRBJ1-2
ASNPGTEVGGYT
>.|TRBV2|TRBJ2-3
ASSPSGSTDTQY
>.|TRBV19|TRBJ2-3
ASTPVLAESTDTQY
>few|TRBV11-2|TRBJ2-3
ASSPSMWSTQY
>.|TRBV6-6|TRBJ1-5
AISPGGSQPQH
>.|TRBV30|TRBJ2-7
AWSVLRPSGRASTYEQY
>.|TRBV28|TRBJ2-7
ASRTLLAGGHEQY
>few|TRBV29-1|TRBJ2-2
SVEGREGLAGELF
>.|TRBV14|TRBJ1-3
ASSQERPTRLLGNTIY
>.|TRBV7-8|TRBJ2-1
ASSSGTSGNEQF
>few|TRBV19|TRBJ1-1
ASSIGDKNTEAF
>.|TRBV7-9|TRBJ2-3
ASSFGGLAGPRGTDTQY
>.|TRBV10-3|TRBJ2-5
AISDSYQETQY
>.|TRBV2|TRBJ2-7
ASSSRQGGYEQY
>.|TRBV28|TRBJ2-2
ASRRAAGELF
>few|TRBV15|TRBJ2-7
ATSTGGSSSYEQY
>.|TRBV27|TRBJ2-7
ASSRLANLIQQY
>.|TRBV6-5|TRBJ1-1
ASSYSWTGREAF
>few|TRBV30|TRBJ1-5
AWSERDNQPQH
>few|TRBV2|TRBJ2-7
ASSRGQGNYEQY
>.|TRBV18|TRBJ1-1
ASSPLPPGMNTEAF
>.|TRBV11-3|TRBJ2-1
ASSLVRQGSTEQF
>few|TRBV21-1|TRBJ1-2
ASSRGFNYGYT
>few|TRBV13|TRBJ2-3
ASSLSRFGTSGDTQY
>.|TRBV12-5|TRBJ2-1
ASGLGLHYNEQF
>few|TRBV4-2|TRBJ2-2
ASSQIAGRNTGELF
>.|TRBV11-2|TRBJ2-1
ASSLVPGGHNEQF
>.|TRBV30|TRBJ1-1
AWSVSHTEAF
>few|TRBV9|TRBJ2-1
ASGFRDYNEQF
>few|TRBV27|TRBJ1-5
ASSLGGSNQPQH
>once|TRBV28|TRBJ1-5
ASVTGGDQPQH
>.|TRBV28|TRBJ2-5
ASLGLAGVETQY
>.|TRBV30|TRBJ1-1
AWSEGIGIPEAF
>few|TRBV30|TRBJ1-1
AWSSGPFTEAF
>few|TRBV15|TRBJ1-4
ATSRAIQGNEKLF
>many|TRBV29-1|TRBJ2-5
SVSQGLWETQY
>few|TRBV9|TRBJ2-2
ASSAEATGGGGELF
>few|TRBV19|TRBJ2-1
ASSFGTSGNYNEQF
>.|TRBV5-1|TRBJ2-1
ASSLALGGEQF